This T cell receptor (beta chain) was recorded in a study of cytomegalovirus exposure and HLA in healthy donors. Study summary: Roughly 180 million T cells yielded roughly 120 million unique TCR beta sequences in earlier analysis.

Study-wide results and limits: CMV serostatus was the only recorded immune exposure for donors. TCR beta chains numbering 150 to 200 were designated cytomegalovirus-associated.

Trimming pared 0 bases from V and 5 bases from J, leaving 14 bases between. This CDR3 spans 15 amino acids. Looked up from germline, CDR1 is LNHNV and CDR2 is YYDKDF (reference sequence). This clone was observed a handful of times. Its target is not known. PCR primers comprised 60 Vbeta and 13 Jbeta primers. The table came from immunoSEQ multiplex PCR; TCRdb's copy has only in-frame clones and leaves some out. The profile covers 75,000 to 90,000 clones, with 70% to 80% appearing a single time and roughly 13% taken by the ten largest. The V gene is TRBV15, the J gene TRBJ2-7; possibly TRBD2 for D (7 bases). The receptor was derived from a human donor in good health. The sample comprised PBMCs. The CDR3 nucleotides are TGTGCCACCAGCAGAGAGAGGGGCGGGGGCAACGAGCAGTACTTC. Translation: CATSRERGGGNEQYF. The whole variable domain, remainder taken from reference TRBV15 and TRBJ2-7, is DAMVIQNPRYQVTQFGKPVTLSCSQTLNHNVMYWYQQKSSQAPKLLFHYYDKDFNNEADTPDNFQSRRPNTSFCFLDIRSPGLGDTAMYLCATSRERGGGNEQYFGPGTRLTVT.